A single sample gave rise to the 6 T cell receptor beta chains below, sequenced in a study of blood T cell repertoires in COVID-19. Assay used: immunoSEQ multiplex PCR; TCRdb lists only in-frame clones, some missing. The sample yields almost 400,000 clones, just under 90% seen once. The sequencing input was PBMCs or T cells enriched from blood (not recorded which). These receptors were obtained from a woman aged 25-40 years who had recovered from COVID-19.

The V and J genes are TRBV2 and TRBJ2-6, with 7 bases lining up with TRBD1. Looked up from germline, CDR1 is SNHLY and CDR2 is FYNNEI. This CDR3 contains 17 residues. V trimming: 7 bases; J trimming: 0 bases; junction bases outside the gene matches: 9. In nucleotides, the CDR3 is TGTGCCAGCATTGTTCAGGGGGAAAGCTCTGGGGCCAACGTCCTGACTTTC. It yields the protein CASIVQGESSGANVLTF.

This rearrangement joins TRBV9 to TRBJ2-1, with unresolved D. V shed 2 bases and J shed 5 bases, with 11 bases lying between them. The CDR3 has 14 residues. CDR1 and CDR2 from the germline V gene are SGDLS and YYNGEE. The CDR3 DNA sequence: TGTGCCAGCAGCGTCCGGTCCTTCGACAATGAGCAGTTCTTC. Its protein product is CASSVRSFDNEQFF.

V gene TRBV5-4 combines with J gene TRBJ2-3; the match to TRBD2 covers 14 bases. The V segment lost 4 bases and the J segment 6 bases; nucleotides outside the gene matches: 4. Germline assignment: CDR1 SGHNT and CDR2 YYREEE (reference sequence). The CDR3 is made up of 15 amino acids. For the CDR3, the DNA is TGTGCCAGCAGCCGACTAGCGGGGGGGCCGGATACGCAGTATTTT. Translation gives CASSRLAGGPDTQYF.

The chain recombines TRBV7-9 with TRBJ1-1; weak D call: TRBD1 (6 bases). Germline V gene data show CDR1 as SEHNR and CDR2 as FQNEAQ (reference sequence). V gave up 9 bases and J gave up 2 bases, with 10 bases separating them. CDR3 length: 12 residues. DNA of the CDR3: TGTGCCAGTCGAGGGGGAAACACTGAAGCTTTCTTT. Protein sequence: CASRGGNTEAFF. Combining the CDR3 with reference TRBV7-9 and TRBJ1-1 gives the whole variable domain DTGVSQNPRHKITKRGQNVTFRCDPISEHNRLYWYRQTLGQGPEFLTYFQNEAQLEKSRLLSDRFSAERPKGSFSTLEIQRTEQGDSAMYLCASRGGNTEAFFGQGTRLTVV.

J is TRBJ2-1 and V is TRBV4-2; 9 bases line up with TRBD2. CDR1 LGHNA and CDR2 YNFKEQ come from the germline V gene. V trimming: 1 base; J trimming: 1 base; junction bases outside the gene matches: 11. The CDR3 is made up of 19 amino acids. CDR3 coding DNA: TGTGCCAGCAGCCAAGGAAATCTAGCGGGGAAAGGGTCCTACAATGAGCAGTTCTTC. Translation gives CASSQGNLAGKGSYNEQFF.

This clone showed up just a few times. The V and J genes are TRBV5-4 and TRBJ1-1, with D perhaps matching TRBD1 (6 bases). Germline loops: CDR1 SGHNT, CDR2 YYREEE (reference sequence). V was trimmed by 4 bases and J by 3 bases, leaving 16 bases between them. This CDR3 has 15 residues. CDR3 loop: CASSGVWEGDTEAFF. The CDR3 coding sequence is TGTGCCAGCAGCGGGGTGTGGGAGGGGGACACTGAAGCTTTCTTT.